This T cell receptor beta chain was sequenced during a study of shared clonotypes between healthy human individuals. Study observations and caveats: Across subsets, estimated richness was generally greater for naive than for memory populations.

Data came from immunoSEQ multiplex PCR; TCRdb stores just in-frame clones and leaves some out. The data show 750,000 to 1,000,000 clones, 80% to 95% seen once. Cells designated naive CD8 were CD45RO-negative and were positively selected for CCR7, with terminally differentiated effector memory CD45RA+ cells excluded. Notes on this clone: What it binds is not known.

Germline CDR1 and CDR2: MNHNS and SASEGT. The CDR3 spans 18 residues. V lost 2 bases, J lost 4 bases, and 23 bases lay in between. The gene calls are TRBV6-1 and TRBJ1-2, with unresolved D. Source material: naive CD8+ T cells sorted from blood. The sequence was obtained from a man aged 30 to 39 in good health. The CDR3 loop is CASSELLSRGSFTYGYTF. DNA of the CDR3: TGTGCCAGCAGTGAATTGTTAAGCCGCGGGTCCTTTACCTATGGCTACACCTTC.